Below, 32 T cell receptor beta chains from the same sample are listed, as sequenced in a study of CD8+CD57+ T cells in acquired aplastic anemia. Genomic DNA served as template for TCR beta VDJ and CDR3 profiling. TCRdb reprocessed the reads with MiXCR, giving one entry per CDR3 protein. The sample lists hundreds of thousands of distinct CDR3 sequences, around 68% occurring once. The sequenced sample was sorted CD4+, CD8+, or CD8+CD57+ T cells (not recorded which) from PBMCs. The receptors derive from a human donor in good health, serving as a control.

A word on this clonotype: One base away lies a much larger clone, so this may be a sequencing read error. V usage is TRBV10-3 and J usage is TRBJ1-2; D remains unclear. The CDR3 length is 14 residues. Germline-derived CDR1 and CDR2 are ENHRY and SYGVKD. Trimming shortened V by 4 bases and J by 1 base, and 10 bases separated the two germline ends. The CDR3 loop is CAISGAGVNYGYTF. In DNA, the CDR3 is TGTGCCATCAGTGGGGCCGGGGTTAACTATGGCTACACCTTC.

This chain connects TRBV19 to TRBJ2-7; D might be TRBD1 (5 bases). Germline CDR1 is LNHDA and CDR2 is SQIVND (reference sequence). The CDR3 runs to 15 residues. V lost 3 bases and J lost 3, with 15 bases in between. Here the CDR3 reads CASSIQGDSLYEQYF. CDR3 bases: TGTGCCAGTAGTATCCAAGGTGACAGCCTCTACGAGCAGTACTTC.

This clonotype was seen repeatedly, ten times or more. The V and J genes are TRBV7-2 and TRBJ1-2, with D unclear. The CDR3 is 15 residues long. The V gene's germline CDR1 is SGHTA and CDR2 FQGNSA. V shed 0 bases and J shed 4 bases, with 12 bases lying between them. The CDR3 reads CASSLAEGAAYGYTF. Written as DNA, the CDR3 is TGTGCCAGCAGCTTAGCTGAAGGCGCAGCCTATGGCTACACCTTC.

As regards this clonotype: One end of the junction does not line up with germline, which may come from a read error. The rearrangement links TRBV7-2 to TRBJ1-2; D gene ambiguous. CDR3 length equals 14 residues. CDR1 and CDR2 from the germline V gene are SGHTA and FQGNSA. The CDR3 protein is CASSLAWDGTGELF. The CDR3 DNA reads TGTGCCAGCAGCTTAGCGTGGGATGGCACCGGGGAGCTGTTC.

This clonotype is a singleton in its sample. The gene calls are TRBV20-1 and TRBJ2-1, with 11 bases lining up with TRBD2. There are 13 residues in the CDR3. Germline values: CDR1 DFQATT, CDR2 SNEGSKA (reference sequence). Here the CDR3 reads CSAGASGGKEQFF. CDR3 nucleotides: TGCAGCGCTGGGGCTAGCGGGGGGAAAGAGCAGTTCTTC.

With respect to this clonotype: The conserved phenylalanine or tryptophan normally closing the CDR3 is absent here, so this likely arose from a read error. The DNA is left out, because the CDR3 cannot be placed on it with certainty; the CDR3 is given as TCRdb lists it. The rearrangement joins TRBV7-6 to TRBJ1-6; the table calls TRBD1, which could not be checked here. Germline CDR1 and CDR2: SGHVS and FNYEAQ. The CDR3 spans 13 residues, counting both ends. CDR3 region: CASSLGGGSPPHH.

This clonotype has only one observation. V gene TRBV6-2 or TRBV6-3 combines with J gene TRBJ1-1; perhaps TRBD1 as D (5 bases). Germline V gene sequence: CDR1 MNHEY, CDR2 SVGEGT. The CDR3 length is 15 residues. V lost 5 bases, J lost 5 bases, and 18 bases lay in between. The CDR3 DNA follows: TGTGCCAGCAGTCCCGGCCAGGGTCGGGGGACTGAAGCTTTCTTT. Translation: CASSPGQGRGTEAFF.

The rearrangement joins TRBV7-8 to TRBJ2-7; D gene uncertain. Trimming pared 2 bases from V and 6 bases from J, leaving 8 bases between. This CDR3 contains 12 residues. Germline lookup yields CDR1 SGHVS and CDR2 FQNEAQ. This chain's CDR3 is CASSLSPSEQYF. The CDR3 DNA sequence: TGTGCCAGCAGCTTATCGCCCTCCGAGCAGTACTTC.

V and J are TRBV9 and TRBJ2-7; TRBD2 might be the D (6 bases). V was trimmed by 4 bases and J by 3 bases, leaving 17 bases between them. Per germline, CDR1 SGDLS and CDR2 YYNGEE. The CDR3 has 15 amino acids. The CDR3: CASSLDGGLNYEQYF. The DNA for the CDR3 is TGTGCCAGCAGCTTGGACGGGGGACTGAACTACGAGCAGTACTTC.

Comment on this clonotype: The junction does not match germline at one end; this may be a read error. The CDR3 DNA follows: TGCGCCGGCAGCTCATTTACGGGATATAATTCACCCCTCCACTTT. Its translation: CAGSSFTGYNSPLHF. The rearrangement uses TRBV7-2 and TRBJ1-6; no reliable D call. The germline CDR1 and CDR2 sequences are SGHTA and FQGNSA. This CDR3 contains 15 residues.

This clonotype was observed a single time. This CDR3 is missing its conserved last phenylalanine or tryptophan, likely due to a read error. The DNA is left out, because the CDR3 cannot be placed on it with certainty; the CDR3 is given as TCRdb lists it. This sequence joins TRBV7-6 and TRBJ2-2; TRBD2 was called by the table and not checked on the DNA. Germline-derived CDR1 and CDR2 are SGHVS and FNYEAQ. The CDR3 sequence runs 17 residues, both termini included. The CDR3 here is CASSPLSNGGDTEQFFC.

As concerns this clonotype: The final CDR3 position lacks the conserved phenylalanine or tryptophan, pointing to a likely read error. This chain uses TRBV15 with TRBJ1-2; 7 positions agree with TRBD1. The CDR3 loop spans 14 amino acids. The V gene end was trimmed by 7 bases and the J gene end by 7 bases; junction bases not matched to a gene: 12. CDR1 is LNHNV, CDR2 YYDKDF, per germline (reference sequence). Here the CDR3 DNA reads TGTGCCACCACCCCCCAAGGGACAGTGTGTGGCTACACCTAC. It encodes CATTPQGTVCGYTY.

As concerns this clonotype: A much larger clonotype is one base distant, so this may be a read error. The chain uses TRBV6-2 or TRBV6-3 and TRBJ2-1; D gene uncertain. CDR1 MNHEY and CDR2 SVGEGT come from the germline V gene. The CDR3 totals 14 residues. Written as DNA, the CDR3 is TGTGCCAGCAGTTACAGGCAGGTTAACAATGGGCAGTTCTTC. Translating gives CASSYRQVNNGQFF.

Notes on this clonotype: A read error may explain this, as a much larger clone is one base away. The CDR3 is CASSLMAGVTGELLF. The CDR3 nucleotides read TGTGCCAGCAGTTTAATGGCGGGGGTTACCGGGGAGCTGCTTTTT. The J gene is TRBJ2-2, the V gene TRBV12-3 or TRBV12-4; 7 bases fit TRBD2. The CDR3 has 15 amino acids.

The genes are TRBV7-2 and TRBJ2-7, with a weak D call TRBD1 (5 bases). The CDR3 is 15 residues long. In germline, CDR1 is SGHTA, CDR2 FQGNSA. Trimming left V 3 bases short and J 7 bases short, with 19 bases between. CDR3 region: CASSFGATSTVEQYF. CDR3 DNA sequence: TGTGCCAGCAGCTTTGGGGCTACATCAACAGTAGAGCAGTACTTC. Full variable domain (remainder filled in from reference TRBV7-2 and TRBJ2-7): GAGVSQSPSNKVTEKGKDVELRCDPISGHTALYWYRQSLGQGLEFLIYFQGNSAPDKSGLPSDRFSAERTGGSVSTLTIQRTQQEDSAVYLCASSFGATSTVEQYFGPGTRLTVT.

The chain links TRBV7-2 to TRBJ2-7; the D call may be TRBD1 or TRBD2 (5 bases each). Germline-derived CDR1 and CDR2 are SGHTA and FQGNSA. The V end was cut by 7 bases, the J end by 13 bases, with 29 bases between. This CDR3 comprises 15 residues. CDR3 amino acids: CASTHSRPWGFFQYF. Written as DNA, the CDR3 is TGTGCCAGCACCCACTCAAGGCCTTGGGGGTTCTTTCAATACTTC.

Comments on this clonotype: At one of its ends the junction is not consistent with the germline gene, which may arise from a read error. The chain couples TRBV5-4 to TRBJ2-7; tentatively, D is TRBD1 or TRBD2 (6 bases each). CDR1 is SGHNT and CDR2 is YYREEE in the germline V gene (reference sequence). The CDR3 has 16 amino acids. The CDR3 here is CASSSGASGLSYEQCF. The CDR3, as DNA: TGTGCCAGCAGCTCAGGGGCGTCGGGACTTTCCTACGAGCAGTGCTTC.

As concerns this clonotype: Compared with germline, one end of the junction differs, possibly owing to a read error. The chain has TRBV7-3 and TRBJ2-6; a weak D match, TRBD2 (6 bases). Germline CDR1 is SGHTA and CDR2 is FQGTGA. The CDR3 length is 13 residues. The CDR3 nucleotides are TGTGCCAGCAGGACCTGCGGGGCAAACGACCTGACTTTC. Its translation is CASRTCGANDLTF.

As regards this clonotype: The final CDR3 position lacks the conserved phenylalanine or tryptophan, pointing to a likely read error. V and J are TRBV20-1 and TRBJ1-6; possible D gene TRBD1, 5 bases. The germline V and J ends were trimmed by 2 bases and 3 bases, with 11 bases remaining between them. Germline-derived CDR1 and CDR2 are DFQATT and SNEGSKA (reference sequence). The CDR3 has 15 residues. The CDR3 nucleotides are TGCAGTGCTAGACCAACCCAGGGCTATAATTCACCCCTCCACCTT. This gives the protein CSARPTQGYNSPLHL.

The CDR3, as DNA: TGTGCCAGCAGCCTAGGACGGAACGATTCTGCCCACCACTTT. Protein product: CASSLGRNDSAHHF. The gene calls are TRBV9 and TRBJ1-6; D is uncertain. V lost 4 bases and J lost 18, with 23 bases in between. Germline V gene lookup returns CDR1 SGDLS and CDR2 YYNGEE. CDR3 length: 14 amino acids.

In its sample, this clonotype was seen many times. CDR3 residues: CASSLKAPASYNEQFF. The CDR3 bases are TGTGCCAGCAGCTTAAAGGCCCCGGCCTCCTACAATGAGCAGTTCTTC. V is TRBV7-3 and J is TRBJ2-1; D ambiguous. The V end was cut by 1 base, the J end by 0 bases, with 10 bases between. Germline loops: CDR1 SGHTA, CDR2 FQGTGA. The CDR3 length is 16 residues.

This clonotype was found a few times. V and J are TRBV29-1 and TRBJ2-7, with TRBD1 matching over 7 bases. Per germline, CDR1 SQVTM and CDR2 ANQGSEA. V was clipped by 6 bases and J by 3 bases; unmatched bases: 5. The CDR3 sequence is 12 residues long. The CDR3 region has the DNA TGCAGCGTCAAAGGGACAGACTACGAGCAGTACTTC. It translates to CSVKGTDYEQYF.

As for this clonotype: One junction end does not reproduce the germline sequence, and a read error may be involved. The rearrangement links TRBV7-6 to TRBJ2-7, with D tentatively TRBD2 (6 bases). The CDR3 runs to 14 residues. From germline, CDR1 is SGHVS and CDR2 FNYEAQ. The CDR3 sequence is CASSAQAGSKETQF. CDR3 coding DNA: TGTGCCAGCAGCGCACAAGCGGGTTCCAAAGAGACCCAGTTC.

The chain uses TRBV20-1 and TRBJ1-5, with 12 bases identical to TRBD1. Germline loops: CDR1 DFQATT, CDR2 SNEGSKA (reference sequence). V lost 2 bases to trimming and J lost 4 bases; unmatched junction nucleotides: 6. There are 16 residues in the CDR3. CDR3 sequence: CSARPGTGGFNQPQHF. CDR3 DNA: TGCAGTGCTAGACCCGGGACAGGGGGCTTTAATCAGCCCCAGCATTTT.

Written as DNA, the CDR3 is TGTGCCAGCAGTTTCGGGGGGGGAGATACGCAGTATTTT. It translates to CASSFGGGDTQYF. The rearrangement joins TRBV12-3 or TRBV12-4 to TRBJ2-3, with 8 positions matching TRBD2. This CDR3 has 13 residues. V dropped 3 bases and J dropped 5; count of bases not matched to a gene: 1.

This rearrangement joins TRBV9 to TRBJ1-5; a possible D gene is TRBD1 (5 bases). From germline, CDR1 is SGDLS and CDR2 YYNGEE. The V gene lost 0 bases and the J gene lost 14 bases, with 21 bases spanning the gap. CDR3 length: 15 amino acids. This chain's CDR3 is CASSVGAPGVTPKHF. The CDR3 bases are TGTGCCAGCAGCGTAGGGGCGCCGGGGGTCACACCTAAGCATTTT.

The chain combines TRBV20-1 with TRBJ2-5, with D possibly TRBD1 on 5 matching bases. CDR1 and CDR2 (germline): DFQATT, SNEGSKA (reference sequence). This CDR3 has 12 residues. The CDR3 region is CSVAKTQGTQYF. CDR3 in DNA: TGCAGCGTGGCGAAGACCCAGGGGACCCAGTACTTC.

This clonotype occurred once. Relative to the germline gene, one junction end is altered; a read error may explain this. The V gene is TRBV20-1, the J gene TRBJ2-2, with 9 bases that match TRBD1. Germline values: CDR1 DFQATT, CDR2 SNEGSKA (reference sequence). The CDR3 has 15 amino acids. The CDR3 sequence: CSARRTGANTGELSW. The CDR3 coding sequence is TGCAGTGCTAGGAGGACAGGGGCGAACACCGGGGAGCTGTCTTGG.

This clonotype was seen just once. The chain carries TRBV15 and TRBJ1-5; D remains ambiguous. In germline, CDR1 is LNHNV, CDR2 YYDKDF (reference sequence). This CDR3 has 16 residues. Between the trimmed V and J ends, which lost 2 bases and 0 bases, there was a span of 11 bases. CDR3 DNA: TGTGCCACCAGCAGAACCGGGGAGTATAGCAATCAGCCCCAGCATTTT. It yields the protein CATSRTGEYSNQPQHF. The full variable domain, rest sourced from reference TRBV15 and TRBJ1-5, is DAMVIQNPRYQVTQFGKPVTLSCSQTLNHNVMYWYQQKSSQAPKLLFHYYDKDFNNEADTPDNFQSRRPNTSFCFLDIRSPGLGDTAMYLCATSRTGEYSNQPQHFGDGTRLSIL.

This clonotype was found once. The DNA for the CDR3 is TGTGCCAGCAGCAGAGCCGGCGGGGGGGGCGTCACTACGCAGTATTTT. Translation gives CASSRAGGGGVTTQYF. This chain links TRBV7-8 with TRBJ2-3, with 9 bases aligning to TRBD2. Germline trimming cut 5 bases from V and 8 bases from J; bases unmatched to any gene: 14. CDR1 is SGHVS and CDR2 is FQNEAQ in the germline V gene. The CDR3 is 16 residues long.

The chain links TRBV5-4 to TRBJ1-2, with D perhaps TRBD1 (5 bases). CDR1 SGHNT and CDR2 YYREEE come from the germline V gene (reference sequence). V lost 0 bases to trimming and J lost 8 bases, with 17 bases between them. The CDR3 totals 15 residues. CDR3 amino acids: CASSLGRAEDMGYTF. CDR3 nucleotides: TGTGCCAGCAGCTTGGGCAGGGCAGAGGATATGGGCTACACCTTC.

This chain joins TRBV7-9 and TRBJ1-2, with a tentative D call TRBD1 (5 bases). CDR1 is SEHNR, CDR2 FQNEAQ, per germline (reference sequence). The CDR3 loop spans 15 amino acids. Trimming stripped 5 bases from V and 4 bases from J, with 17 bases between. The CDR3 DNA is TGTGCCAGCAGCACCCCATCGCAGGGCACCTATGGCTACACCTTC. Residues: CASSTPSQGTYGYTF.